The present T cell receptor beta chain was sequenced within a study of T cells in Graves' hyperthyroidism and ophthalmopathy (dated by TCRdb to the late 2010s). Regarding the complete study: Peripheral blood samples were taken at the time of initial diagnosis, prior to any treatment. Thyroid tissue and blood T-cell repertoires from several Graves' hyperthyroidism patients were also compared in the study. The roughly 90 discovery patients were divided at random into training and test sets in a 7:3 ratio. The paper describes TCR Vbeta CDR3 sequencing of 135 peripheral blood samples, made up of around 41 ophthalmopathy patients, 70 to 75 hyperthyroidism patients and 17 progressor patients. Once sampling was done, hyperthyroidism patients were given methimazole at a starting dose of 30 mg daily, whereas ophthalmopathy patients were given high-dose intravenous methylprednisolone. A discovery cohort of about 100 patients, 43 with Graves' ophthalmopathy and about 58 with stable Graves' hyperthyroidism, was used to find distinguishing TCR V-J signatures. Whether ophthalmopathy could be predicted prospectively was tested in an independent validation cohort made up of some 20 hyperthyroidism patients plus 17 patients who later progressed to ophthalmopathy. Overall results and qualifications from the work: During validation, the model predicted progression to ophthalmopathy a median of approximately 6.5 months ahead of onset, with 60% to 71% sensitivity and 72.22% specificity. Most expanded thyroid clonotypes (frequency above 0.001) were also detected in blood, suggesting blood repertoires may reflect thyroid immune responses. Sample size was not statistically predetermined, and blinding of investigators to group allocation was not performed. A model built on a 13 V-J signature distinguished ophthalmopathy from stable hyperthyroidism, reaching over 85% sensitivity and about 81% specificity in cross-validation and 80%/75% in testing.

TCR beta CDR3 regions were amplified from RNA transcripts. A first-round RT-PCR of the TCR CDR3 used the HTBI primer set with the Qiagen OneStep RT-PCR kit. Libraries were constructed in a second round of multiplex PCR, after which size selection and purification were carried out. The libraries were sequenced on an Illumina HiSeq2000 using paired-end 100 bp reads. The paper's data handling went like this. SOAPnuke was used to process the raw data, removing reads that contained adapters or uncalled bases, had a mean Phred below 15, or lacked an exact match to the constant primer or identifier. High-quality paired reads were merged using COPE v1.2.5, and each unique nucleotide sequence was defined as a clonotype. MiTCR v1.1 was used to align the clonotypes against IMGT TRBV, TRBD and TRBJ reference segments. The analysis included only V-J combinations with a frequency above 0.0001, which together covered around 99% of the repertoires. A TCS score was defined as the ratio of F50 (clonal expansion) to E x V (chaos), with BLOSUM62-based TCRdist applied between CDR3 peptides within each V-J. Welch's t-statistics and random forest reduced some 510 V-J features to some 14, which were used in a naive Bayes classifier (R e1071). TCRdb trimmed the raw reads at Q25, called clones with MiXCR and kept productive beta chains. Every CDR3 protein is listed once, alongside the most common genes and DNA of its rows. What appears here as the V and J calls and clone size reflects TCRdb's work, not the paper's. A total of a few hundred thousand distinct CDR3 sequences appear in this sample, 15% to 20% of them only once. The top ten constitute around 15% of the sample.

About this clonotype: No cognate antigen has been identified for it. There are no base qualities to consult, and no much larger clone falls within one base.

Ophthalmopathy patients had moderately to severely active disease, Clinical Activity Score of at least 3, NOSPECS grade of at least 4, and duration under 3 months. The study excluded patients with uncontrolled infections, other autoimmune diseases, pregnancy or lactation. Clinical symptoms, serum thyroxine and TRAb, thyroid ultrasound, and orbital computed tomography formed the basis for the diagnoses. PBMCs were separated from roughly 9.6 ml of fresh peripheral blood using Ficoll-Paque density gradient centrifugation. Total RNA was extracted with Trizol reagent, and quality was checked on an Agilent 2100 Bioanalyzer. V was cut back by 2 bases and J by 2 bases, leaving a gap of 9 bases between them. Taken from cysteine to phenylalanine, the CDR3 has 14 residues. Kept here is only the CDR3 DNA, which spans 42 bases and is read in frame from base 1.

The clonotype comes from a woman between 40 and 55 years old with Graves' ophthalmopathy. This sequence uses TRBV12-3 or TRBV12-4 and TRBJ1-1; too little of a D gene remains to name it. The sequencing sample was made of blood. The CDR3 in this case is CASSLRRSNTEAFF. At the DNA level, the sequence is TGTGCCAGCAGTTTAAGGCGGTCCAACACTGAAGCTTTCTTT.